The 12 T cell receptor beta chains listed next were all sequenced from one sample in a study of type 1 regulatory T cells. TCRdb processed the reads anew with MiXCR; each CDR3 protein has one entry. The sample has some 18,000 distinct CDR3 sequences, roughly 10% seen once; the top ten hold under 3.5%. The sample taken for sequencing was CD4+ T cells, either the whole sample or a sorted fraction (not recorded which). Receptor source: a human donor in good health.

This clonotype was observed a handful of times. The rearrangement joins TRBV18 to TRBJ2-5; D may correspond to TRBD1 or TRBD2 (6 bases each). Between the trimmed V and J ends, which lost 3 bases and 2 bases, there was a span of 13 bases. The CDR3 has 15 amino acids. Germline CDR1 and CDR2: KGHSH and LQKENI. In DNA form, the CDR3 reads TGTGCCAGCTCACCGCTGAGGAGGGGGCAAGAGACCCAGTACTTC. Translation gives CASSPLRRGQETQYF.

The chain couples TRBV20-1 to TRBJ2-1, with D tentatively TRBD1 or TRBD2 (6 bases each). The CDR3 is 13 residues long. V was cut by 5 bases and J by 9 bases, with 17 bases left in between. CDR1 DFQATT and CDR2 SNEGSKA come from the germline V gene (reference sequence). This chain's CDR3 is CSASLAVGGEQFF. CDR3 nucleotide sequence: TGCAGTGCTTCGTTAGCGGTAGGGGGTGAGCAGTTCTTC.

The chain uses TRBV19 and TRBJ2-1; 15 bases agree with TRBD2. J gave up 10 bases and V 0 bases, and 10 bases lay outside the gene matches. Per the germline V gene, CDR1 is LNHDA and CDR2 is SQIVND (reference sequence). The CDR3 totals 18 residues. This CDR3 reads CASSIDRSGLAGGWEQFF. DNA of the CDR3: TGTGCCAGTAGTATAGATCGATCGGGACTAGCGGGAGGTTGGGAGCAGTTCTTC.

In this sample, this clonotype turned up many times. The chain is built from TRBV12-3 or TRBV12-4 and TRBJ2-1; D unresolved. V was shortened by 0 bases and J by 6 bases, with 15 bases between the two germline ends. The CDR3 totals 16 residues. Here the CDR3 DNA reads TGTGCCAGCAGTTTAGCGGTAGCAAAATGGCTCAATGAGCAGTTCTTC. Protein sequence: CASSLAVAKWLNEQFF.

This clonotype is large (0.1 to 1%) by share. This chain uses TRBV6-5 with TRBJ1-1; the match to TRBD1 covers 9 bases. Germline V CDR1 and CDR2: MNHEY, SVGAGI. The CDR3 is 16 residues long. The ends lost 6 bases at V and 0 bases at J; junction bases unmatched: 8. The CDR3 nucleotides read TGTGCCAGCAGCCGCGGGACAGGGTATATGAACACTGAAGCTTTCTTT. Encoded protein: CASSRGTGYMNTEAFF.

About this clonotype: This may come from a read error, since a much larger clone is one base off. The J gene is TRBJ2-1, the V gene TRBV28; 11 positions agree with TRBD2. The CDR3 consists of 15 residues. Germline V gene data show CDR1 as MDHEN and CDR2 as SYDVKM. This CDR3 is CTSIGSTSGSIEQFF. The CDR3 DNA reads as TGTACCAGCATTGGGTCAACTAGCGGGAGTATTGAGCAGTTCTTC.

Many counts were recorded for this clonotype. The rearrangement links TRBV5-6 to TRBJ2-5; D remains ambiguous. Per germline, CDR1 SGHDT and CDR2 YYEEEE. Trimming cost V 0 bases and J 0 bases, with 6 bases left between them. The CDR3 runs 14 residues. This chain's CDR3 is CASSLAGYQETQYF. CDR3 nucleotides: TGTGCCAGCAGCTTGGCCGGTTACCAAGAGACCCAGTACTTC.

This clonotype was observed many times. The chain combines TRBV11-2 with TRBJ1-2; 7 bases agree with TRBD1. Germline V gene data show CDR1 as SGHAT and CDR2 as FQNNGV. V shed 5 bases, J shed 2 bases, and the junction held 2 bases outside the gene matches. This CDR3 spans 13 amino acids. In nucleotides, the CDR3 is TGTGCCAGCAGCCAGGGACAGAACTATGGCTACACCTTC. Protein product: CASSQGQNYGYTF. Filled out from reference TRBV11-2 and TRBJ1-2, the complete variable domain reads EAGVAQSPRYKIIEKRQSVAFWCNPISGHATLYWYQQILGQGPKLLIQFQNNGVVDDSQLPKDRFSAERLKGVDSTLKIQPAKLEDSAVYLCASSQGQNYGYTFGSGTRLTVV.

This clonotype came up a few times. V usage is TRBV28 and J usage is TRBJ2-5, with no clear D. Germline CDR1 is MDHEN and CDR2 is SYDVKM. The CDR3 consists of 11 residues. Trimming left V 6 bases short and J 4 bases short, with 6 bases between. The CDR3 protein is CASSRSETQYF. As DNA, the CDR3 is TGTGCCAGCAGCCGGTCAGAGACCCAGTACTTC.

Judged by abundance, this clonotype is medium-sized. This sequence joins TRBV28 and TRBJ2-5, with 7 bases matching TRBD2. The V gene end was trimmed by 8 bases and the J gene end by 4 bases; junction bases not matched to a gene: 16. CDR1 is MDHEN and CDR2 is SYDVKM in the germline V gene. There are 16 residues in the CDR3. The CDR3 sequence is CASGVSGPSKLETQYF. CDR3 DNA: TGTGCCAGCGGTGTTAGCGGGCCCTCTAAACTAGAGACCCAGTACTTC.

This clonotype was seen repeatedly, ten times or more. The chain employs TRBV20-1 and TRBJ1-3; D gene uncertain. Trimming removed 1 base from V and 1 base from J, with 8 bases in between. CDR3 length: 14 amino acids. The germline V gene has CDR1 DFQATT and CDR2 SNEGSKA (reference sequence). The CDR3 region is CSARVAGSGNTIYF. As DNA, the CDR3 is TGCAGTGCTAGAGTAGCGGGATCTGGAAACACCATATATTTT.

This clonotype was recorded many times. This rearrangement joins TRBV30 to TRBJ2-5; D gene uncertain. There are 13 residues in the CDR3. The germline V gene has CDR1 GTSNPN and CDR2 SVGIG (reference sequence). V was shortened by 3 bases and J by 0 bases, with 8 bases between the two germline ends. The CDR3: CAWRGGYQETQYF. The CDR3 nucleotides read TGTGCCTGGAGGGGTGGGTACCAAGAGACCCAGTACTTC.